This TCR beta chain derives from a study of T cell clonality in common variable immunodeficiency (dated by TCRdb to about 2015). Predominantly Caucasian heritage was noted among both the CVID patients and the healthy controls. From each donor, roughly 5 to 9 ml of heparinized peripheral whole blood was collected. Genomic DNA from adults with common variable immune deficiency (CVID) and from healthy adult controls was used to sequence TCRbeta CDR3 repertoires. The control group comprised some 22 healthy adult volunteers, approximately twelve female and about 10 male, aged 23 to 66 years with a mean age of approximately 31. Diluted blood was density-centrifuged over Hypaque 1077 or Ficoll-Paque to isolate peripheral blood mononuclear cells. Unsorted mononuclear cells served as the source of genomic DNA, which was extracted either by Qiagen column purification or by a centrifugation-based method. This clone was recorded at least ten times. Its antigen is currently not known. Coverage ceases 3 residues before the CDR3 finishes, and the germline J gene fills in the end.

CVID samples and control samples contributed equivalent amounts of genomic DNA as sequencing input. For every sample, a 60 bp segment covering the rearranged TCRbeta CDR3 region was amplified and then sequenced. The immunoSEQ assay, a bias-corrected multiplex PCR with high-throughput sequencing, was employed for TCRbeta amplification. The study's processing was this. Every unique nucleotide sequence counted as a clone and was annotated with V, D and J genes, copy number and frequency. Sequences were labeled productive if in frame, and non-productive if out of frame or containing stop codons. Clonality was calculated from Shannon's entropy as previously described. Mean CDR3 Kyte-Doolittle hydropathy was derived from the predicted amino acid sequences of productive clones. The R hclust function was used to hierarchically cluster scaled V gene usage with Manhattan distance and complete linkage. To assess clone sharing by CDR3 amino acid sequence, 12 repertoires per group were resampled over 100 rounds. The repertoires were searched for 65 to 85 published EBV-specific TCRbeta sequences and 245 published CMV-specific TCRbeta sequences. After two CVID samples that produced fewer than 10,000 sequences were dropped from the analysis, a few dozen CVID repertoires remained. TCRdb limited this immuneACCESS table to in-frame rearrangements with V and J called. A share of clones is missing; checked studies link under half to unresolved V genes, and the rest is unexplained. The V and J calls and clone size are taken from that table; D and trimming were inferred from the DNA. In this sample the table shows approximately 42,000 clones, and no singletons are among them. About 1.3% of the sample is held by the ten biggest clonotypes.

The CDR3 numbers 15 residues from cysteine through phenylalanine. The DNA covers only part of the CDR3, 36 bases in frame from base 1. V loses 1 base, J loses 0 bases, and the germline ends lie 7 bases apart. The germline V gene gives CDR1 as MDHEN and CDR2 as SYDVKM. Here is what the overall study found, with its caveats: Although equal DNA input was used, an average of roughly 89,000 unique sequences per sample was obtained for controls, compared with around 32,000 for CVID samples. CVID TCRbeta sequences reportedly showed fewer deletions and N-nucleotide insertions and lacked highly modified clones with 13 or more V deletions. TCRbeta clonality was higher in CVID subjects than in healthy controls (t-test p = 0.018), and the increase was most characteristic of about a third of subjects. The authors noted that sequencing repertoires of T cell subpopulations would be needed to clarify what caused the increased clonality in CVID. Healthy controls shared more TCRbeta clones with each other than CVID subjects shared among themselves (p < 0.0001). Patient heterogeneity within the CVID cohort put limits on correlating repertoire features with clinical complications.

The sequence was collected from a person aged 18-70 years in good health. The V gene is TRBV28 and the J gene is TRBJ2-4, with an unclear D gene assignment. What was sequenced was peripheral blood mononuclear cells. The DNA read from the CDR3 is TGTGCCAGCAGTTTATCTACCTTAGCCAAAAACATT. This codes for CASSLSTLAKNI. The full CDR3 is CASSLSTLAKNIQYF.